The 27 T cell receptor beta chains presented below share a single source sample, sequenced in a study of glioma-infiltrating T cells after dendritic cell vaccination. Libraries were prepared by immunoSEQ multiplex PCR; TCRdb keeps only in-frame clonotypes and omits some of them. This sample yields around 96,000 clones, of which roughly three quarters are seen a single time; around 5.4% belongs to the top ten. The material was blood, obtained before dendritic cell vaccination. All receptors derive from a human donor with glioblastoma.

The V call is TRBV27, the J call TRBJ2-7; weak D call: TRBD2 (5 bases). Deletions cut 6 bases from V and 4 bases from J, with 7 bases between. The CDR3 has 11 residues. The germline gives CDR1 MNHEY, CDR2 SMNVEV (reference sequence). This CDR3 reads CASRLGYEQYF. As DNA, the CDR3 is TGTGCCAGCAGACTAGGATACGAGCAGTACTTC.

The V call is TRBV29-1, the J call TRBJ1-5, with TRBD1 identical over 10 bases. The V and J ends lost 4 bases and 6 bases, in that order; junction bases with no gene match: 9. This CDR3 is 15 amino acids long. Looked up from germline, CDR1 is SQVTM and CDR2 is ANQGSEA. CDR3: CSVASGTGVTQPQHF. In nucleotides, the CDR3 is TGCAGCGTTGCGTCCGGGACAGGGGTAACTCAGCCCCAGCATTTT.

The chain is built from TRBV10-2 and TRBJ1-2, with a possible D match to TRBD1 (5 bases). CDR1 is WSHSY and CDR2 is SAAADI in the germline V gene. V lost 3 bases and J 3 bases, leaving 8 bases between the germline ends. CDR3 length: 13 amino acids. The CDR3 is CASSDGGDYGYTF. The CDR3, as DNA: TGCGCCAGCAGTGATGGGGGGGACTATGGCTACACCTTC.

V and J are TRBV6-6 and TRBJ2-1; TRBD2 matches 8 bases. V lost 5 bases, J lost 8 bases, and 5 bases stayed unmatched. From germline, CDR1 is MNHNY and CDR2 SVGAGI (reference sequence). The length of the CDR3 is 13 residues. The chain's CDR3 is CASSLTGGYEQFF. The CDR3 DNA reads TGTGCCAGCAGTCTGACGGGGGGGTATGAGCAGTTCTTC.

The V and J genes are TRBV2 and TRBJ2-1, with D tentatively TRBD1 (6 bases). The V gene's germline CDR1 is SNHLY and CDR2 FYNNEI. The CDR3 consists of 15 residues. Between the trimmed V and J ends, which lost 8 bases and 4 bases, there was a span of 18 bases. The CDR3 sequence: CASYLIYREYNEQFF. CDR3 nucleotide sequence: TGTGCCAGCTACTTAATATACAGGGAATACAATGAGCAGTTCTTC.

The chain uses TRBV2 and TRBJ2-1, with 12 bases aligning to TRBD2. After removal of 6 bases from V and 7 bases from J, the junction contained 7 bases not matched to a gene. The length of the CDR3 is 15 residues. Germline assignment: CDR1 SNHLY and CDR2 FYNNEI. DNA for the CDR3: TGTGCCAGCAGACCCCTAGCGGGAGGGCCTAATGAGCAGTTCTTC. Translated: CASRPLAGGPNEQFF.

V gene TRBV2 combines with J gene TRBJ2-3; 8 nucleotides align to TRBD1. The CDR3 loop spans 12 amino acids. CDR1 is SNHLY, CDR2 FYNNEI, per germline. The ends lost 6 bases at V and 4 bases at J; junction bases unmatched: 0. The CDR3 coding sequence is TGTGCCAGCAGGGACAGGGCAGATACGCAGTATTTT. This sequence encodes CASRDRADTQYF. The whole variable domain, remainder taken from reference TRBV2 and TRBJ2-3, is EPEVTQTPSHQVTQMGQEVILRCVPISNHLYFYWYRQILGQKVEFLVSFYNNEISEKSEIFDDQFSVERPDGSNFTLKIRSTKLEDSAMYFCASRDRADTQYFGPGTRLTVL.

As regards this clone: The germline gene is not matched at one end of the junction; a read error may be the cause. The CDR3 nucleotides are TGCGCTCGGAGGGGGGGAACCACAGATACGCAGTATTTT. Its protein is CARRGGTTDTQYF. This chain links TRBV30 with TRBJ2-3; weak D call: TRBD2 (7 bases). The CDR3 contains 13 residues. Germline V gives CDR1 GTSNPN, CDR2 SVGIG (reference sequence).

The chain carries TRBV7-9 and TRBJ1-1; no clear D gene. V lost 5 bases, J lost 8 bases, and 15 bases lay in between. Germline values: CDR1 SEHNR, CDR2 FQNEAQ (reference sequence). This CDR3 is 13 amino acids long. DNA of the CDR3: TGTGCCAGCAGCCCACGACATACCCCCGAAGCTTTCTTT. Its protein product is CASSPRHTPEAFF.

This chain's CDR3 is CASSEYLQASDLEQYF. CDR3 sequence (DNA): TGTGCCAGCAGTGAATATCTCCAGGCTTCTGATCTCGAGCAGTACTTC. The chain links TRBV2 to TRBJ2-7, with D hard to call. CDR1 SNHLY and CDR2 FYNNEI come from the germline V gene. Trimming cost V 2 bases and J 6 bases, with 20 bases left between them. CDR3 length: 16 residues.

This clone showed up just once. The CDR3 region has the DNA TGTGCCATCAGCGCCGGGACAGGGGGTATCTATAATTCACCCCTCCACTTT. Translating gives CAISAGTGGIYNSPLHF. The rearrangement uses TRBV10-3 and TRBJ1-6, with TRBD1 identical over 11 bases. This CDR3 has 17 amino acids. V trimming: 6 bases; J trimming: 3 bases; junction bases outside the gene matches: 7. CDR1 ENHRY and CDR2 SYGVKD come from the germline V gene.

The J gene is TRBJ1-1, the V gene TRBV25-1; weak D call: TRBD1 (6 bases). The CDR3 runs to 14 residues. V lost 1 base and J 2 bases, leaving 8 bases between the germline ends. Germline V gene lookup returns CDR1 MGHDK and CDR2 SYGVNS. Here the CDR3 DNA reads TGTGCCAGCAGTGAATCGGACAGTAACACTGAAGCTTTCTTT. Translated, it gives CASSESDSNTEAFF.

The chain is built from TRBV25-1 and TRBJ2-1; the D is unclear. V lost 4 bases and J 7 bases, leaving 8 bases between the germline ends. There are 12 residues in the CDR3. In germline, CDR1 is MGHDK, CDR2 SYGVNS. This chain's CDR3 is CASSGHRNEQFF. Here the CDR3 DNA reads TGTGCCAGCAGTGGACACCGAAATGAGCAGTTCTTC.

The DNA for the CDR3 is TGTGCCAGCAGTATGGAGGGGTCGGACTCCTACGAGCAGTACTTC. This codes for CASSMEGSDSYEQYF. The gene calls are TRBV6-1 and TRBJ2-7; D is possibly TRBD2 (6 bases). V was trimmed by 5 bases and J by 0 bases, leaving 14 bases between them. The CDR3 extends over 15 amino acids. The germline V gene encodes CDR1 MNHNS and CDR2 SASEGT.

This rearrangement joins TRBV5-4 to TRBJ1-1; D perhaps matches TRBD1 (5 bases). V shed 0 bases and J shed 1 base, with 13 bases lying between them. There are 16 residues in the CDR3. Germline lookup yields CDR1 SGHNT and CDR2 YYREEE (reference sequence). CDR3 in amino acids: CASSLVVWGANTEAFF. CDR3 nucleotide sequence: TGTGCCAGCAGCTTGGTAGTTTGGGGCGCGAACACTGAAGCTTTCTTT. Using reference TRBV5-4 and TRBJ1-1 for the parts outside the CDR3, the full variable domain is ETGVTQSPTHLIKTRGQQVTLRCSSQSGHNTVSWYQQALGQGPQFIFQYYREEENGRGNFPPRFSGLQFPNYSSELNVNALELDDSALYLCASSLVVWGANTEAFFGQGTRLTVV.

The chain carries TRBV4-1 and TRBJ2-5; TRBD1 matches 7 bases. The tail of the sequence fits TRBJ2-7 better, so the J call may be wrong. CDR1 is MGHRA and CDR2 is YSYEKL in the germline V gene. The CDR3 sequence is 15 residues long. The CDR3 sequence is CASSQFIDRVGEQYF. CDR3 sequence (DNA): TGCGCCAGCAGCCAATTTATCGACAGGGTGGGCGAGCAGTACTTC.

The V call is TRBV5-4, the J call TRBJ2-3; TRBD2 agrees at 8 bases. The germline gives CDR1 SGHNT, CDR2 YYREEE (reference sequence). V lost 3 bases and J lost 6; bases outside the gene matches: 9. The CDR3 is 15 residues long. The CDR3 is CASSSKRGPGDTQYF. In nucleotides, the CDR3 is TGTGCCAGCAGCTCCAAGCGGGGGCCAGGCGATACGCAGTATTTT.

This clone was detected only a few times. The DNA for the CDR3 is TGTGCCAGCAGCTCCTGGCTGGGGGGCTATGGCTACACCTTC. Amino acid sequence: CASSSWLGGYGYTF. The chain employs TRBV5-4 and TRBJ1-2; perhaps TRBD1 as D (5 bases). Germline V gene lookup returns CDR1 SGHNT and CDR2 YYREEE (reference sequence). CDR3 length equals 14 residues. Between the trimmed V and J ends, which lost 3 bases and 4 bases, there was a span of 13 bases.

This clone turned up a few times. This sequence joins TRBV30 and TRBJ2-1; 8 bases map to TRBD1. CDR3 length: 14 amino acids. Germline trimming cut 3 bases from V and 6 bases from J; bases unmatched to any gene: 7. Germline CDR1 and CDR2: GTSNPN and SVGIG (reference sequence). In DNA, the CDR3 is TGTGCCTGGAGCTTACGGACAGGGATCAATGAGCAGTTCTTC. Translating it yields CAWSLRTGINEQFF.

This clone has a single count. The chain is built from TRBV6-1 and TRBJ1-2, with D possibly being TRBD1 (6 bases). V gave up 2 bases and J gave up 4 bases, with 11 bases separating them. The germline V gene has CDR1 MNHNS and CDR2 SASEGT. The CDR3 is 14 amino acids. Here the CDR3 DNA reads TGTGCCAGCAGTGAAAGGGGGGGACCCTATGGCTACACCTTC. It encodes CASSERGGPYGYTF.

In its sample, this clone was seen a few times. V usage is TRBV5-1 and J usage is TRBJ1-2; tentative D call: TRBD1 (5 bases). CDR3 length: 18 amino acids. Trimming removed 2 bases at V and 5 bases at J, with 25 bases between. The germline gives CDR1 SGHRS, CDR2 YFSETQ. The CDR3 spells CASSLTWASGASFYGYTF. CDR3 in DNA: TGCGCCAGCAGCTTAACGTGGGCCTCTGGGGCATCATTTTATGGCTACACCTTC.

This chain links TRBV28 with TRBJ2-7; 8 bases match TRBD2. V dropped 5 bases and J dropped 0; count of bases not matched to a gene: 6. Germline V gene lookup returns CDR1 MDHEN and CDR2 SYDVKM. This CDR3 is 15 amino acids long. DNA for the CDR3: TGTGCCAGCAGTCTACTGGGGACTAGCTCCTACGAGCAGTACTTC. Protein sequence: CASSLLGTSSYEQYF.

This clone was seen once. The rearrangement links TRBV11-3 to TRBJ2-3; TRBD1 might be the D (5 bases). Trimming removed 5 bases from V and 5 bases from J, with 23 bases in between. This CDR3 spans 17 amino acids. The germline gives CDR1 SGHNT, CDR2 YENEEA. The CDR3 spells CASSPALSTDRIDTQYF. The CDR3 coding sequence is TGTGCCAGCAGCCCGGCTTTGTCGACAGACAGAATAGATACGCAGTATTTT.

This chain connects TRBV5-6 to TRBJ2-4; a weak D match, TRBD1 (6 bases). The CDR3 totals 16 residues. Germline assignment: CDR1 SGHDT and CDR2 YYEEEE. V was cut by 4 bases and J by 0 bases, with 14 bases left in between. The DNA for the CDR3 is TGTGCCAGCAGCCTCGACAGGACACTAGCCAAAAACATTCAGTACTTC. It yields the protein CASSLDRTLAKNIQYF.

This clone was seen a single time. The CDR3 spells CAIAPGGDEQYF. Written as DNA, the CDR3 is TGTGCCATCGCACCCGGGGGTGACGAGCAGTACTTC. The V gene is TRBV10-3, the J gene TRBJ2-7; possible D gene TRBD2, 6 bases. The CDR3 length is 12 residues. V lost 8 bases, J lost 5 bases, and 13 bases lay in between. The germline V gene has CDR1 ENHRY and CDR2 SYGVKD.

The V call is TRBV19, the J call TRBJ1-1, with D perhaps matching TRBD1 (6 bases). Trimming took off 8 bases at V and 2 bases at J, with 12 bases between the two ends. The CDR3 has 13 residues. Germline loops: CDR1 LNHDA, CDR2 SQIVND (reference sequence). CDR3 region: CASQYRANTEAFF. In DNA, the CDR3 is TGTGCCAGTCAATACAGGGCAAACACTGAAGCTTTCTTT.

This chain connects TRBV7-2 to TRBJ2-5; D remains ambiguous. Germline lookup yields CDR1 SGHTA and CDR2 FQGNSA. This CDR3 has 14 residues. Trimming left V 1 base short and J 0 bases short, with 6 bases between. The CDR3 nucleotides are TGTGCCAGCAGCTTAGGGCAGTACCAAGAGACCCAGTACTTC. Amino acid sequence: CASSLGQYQETQYF.